This TCR beta chain derives from a study of T cell repertoires in cytomegalovirus infection. On the study more broadly: Indications came from public TCR beta signatures; they pointed to CMV infection and to a matching HLA type.

The study, taken as a whole, reports: Summed frequency of public TCR beta families distinguished CMV carriers with the relevant HLA. CMV-specific TCR beta clonotypes restricted by HLA-C dominated the ex vivo response.

V shed 4 bases and J 6 bases; nucleotides not matched to a gene: 8. Germline assignment: CDR1 SQVTM and CDR2 ANQGSEA. The CDR3 runs 14 residues. TCRdb redid the calling of the reads with MiXCR, one entry per CDR3 protein. The repertoire holds approximately 170,000 distinct CDR3 sequences, with about 15% as singletons. In its sample, this clonotype was seen a few times. Its antigen is still unknown. The clonotype originates from a human donor in good health (CMV status not recorded). Some clones in this sample may be carry-over from other donors' samples. The sequenced sample was PBMCs. V gene TRBV29-1 combines with J gene TRBJ2-2; 7 positions match TRBD1. For the CDR3, the DNA is TGCAGCGTTGGAATGGTACAGGGGCCCGGGGAGCTGTTTTTT. This gives the protein CSVGMVQGPGELFF.